This entry features one T cell receptor (beta chain) sequence. Original processing methods: Estimates of nucleated cell counts were drawn from the amplification of reference gene primers. Generated by immunoSEQ multiplex PCR, the TCRdb table keeps only in-frame clones and is missing some. The V and J calls and the clone size are those of that table, but D and trimming were determined from the DNA. The data show 280,000 or so clones, roughly 85% seen once. Cohorts were assigned according to the clinical history that participants reported. The data derive from a study of blood T cell repertoires in COVID-19. Across the study: Acute and convalescent COVID-19 samples came from the United States, Italy and Spain. T cells, B-cell-depleted T cells, or PBMCs supplied cDNA or gDNA.

The origin of this receptor is a woman between 35 and 50 years old who had recovered from COVID-19. The material sequenced was PBMCs or T cells enriched from blood (not recorded which).

CDR3 coding DNA: TGTGCCAGCAGCTACCGGGAGGGTCGCGAGCAGTACTTC. Translating gives CASSYREGREQYF. J is TRBJ2-7 and V is TRBV7-9; TRBD2 matches 8 bases. CDR3 size: 13 residues. V gave up 4 bases and J gave up 6 bases; unmatched junction bases: 5. In germline, CDR1 is SEHNR, CDR2 FQNEAQ (reference sequence). The full variable domain, its missing parts supplied by reference TRBV7-9 and TRBJ2-7, is DTGVSQNPRHKITKRGQNVTFRCDPISEHNRLYWYRQTLGQGPEFLTYFQNEAQLEKSRLLSDRFSAERPKGSFSTLEIQRTEQGDSAMYLCASSYREGREQYFGPGTRLTVT.